This T cell receptor (beta chain) was profiled in a study of CD8+CD57+ T cells in acquired aplastic anemia. On the study more broadly: DNA per sorted CD4+ or CD8+ sample ranged roughly 0.18 to 30 ug, averaging roughly 3.2 ug.

This CDR3 contains 14 residues. Trimming took 1 base from V and 5 from J, leaving 11 bases between them. Germline V gives CDR1 SNHLY, CDR2 FYNNEI. On this clonotype: What it recognizes is unknown.

The study profiled TCR beta VDJ and CDR3 using genomic DNA as template. TCRdb called the reads again in MiXCR, with one record for every CDR3 protein. The sample contains 150,000 to 200,000 distinct CDR3 sequences, over 60% of which appear only once. Study results and caveats: Patients and controls had in common 25 to 35 CD8+ CDR3 sequences.

This rearrangement joins TRBV2 to TRBJ1-1, with D possibly TRBD1 on 5 matching bases. The source is a human donor with severe aplastic anemia or a healthy control (not recorded which). The sequencing input was sorted CD4+, CD8+, or CD8+CD57+ T cells (not recorded which) from PBMCs. The CDR3 DNA follows: TGTGCCAGCAGTGAAGGAGGGGTACGGACTGAAGCTTTCTTT. Encoded protein: CASSEGGVRTEAFF.